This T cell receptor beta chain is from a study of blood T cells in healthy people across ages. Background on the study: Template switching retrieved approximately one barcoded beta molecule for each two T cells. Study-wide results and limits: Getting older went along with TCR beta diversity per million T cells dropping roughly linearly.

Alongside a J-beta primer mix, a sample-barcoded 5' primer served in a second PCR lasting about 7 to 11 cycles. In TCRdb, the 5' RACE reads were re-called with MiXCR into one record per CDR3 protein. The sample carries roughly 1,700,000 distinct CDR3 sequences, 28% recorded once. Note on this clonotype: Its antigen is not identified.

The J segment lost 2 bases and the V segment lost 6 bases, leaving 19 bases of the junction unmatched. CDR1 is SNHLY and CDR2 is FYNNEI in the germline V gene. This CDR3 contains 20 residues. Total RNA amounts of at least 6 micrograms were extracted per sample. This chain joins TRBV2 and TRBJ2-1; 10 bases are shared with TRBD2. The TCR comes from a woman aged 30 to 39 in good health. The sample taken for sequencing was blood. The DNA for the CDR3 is TGTGCCAGCAGCCCAGGCAGGTCTAGCGGGGGCCACAGCACCTACAATGAGCAGTTCTTC. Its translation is CASSPGRSSGGHSTYNEQFF.